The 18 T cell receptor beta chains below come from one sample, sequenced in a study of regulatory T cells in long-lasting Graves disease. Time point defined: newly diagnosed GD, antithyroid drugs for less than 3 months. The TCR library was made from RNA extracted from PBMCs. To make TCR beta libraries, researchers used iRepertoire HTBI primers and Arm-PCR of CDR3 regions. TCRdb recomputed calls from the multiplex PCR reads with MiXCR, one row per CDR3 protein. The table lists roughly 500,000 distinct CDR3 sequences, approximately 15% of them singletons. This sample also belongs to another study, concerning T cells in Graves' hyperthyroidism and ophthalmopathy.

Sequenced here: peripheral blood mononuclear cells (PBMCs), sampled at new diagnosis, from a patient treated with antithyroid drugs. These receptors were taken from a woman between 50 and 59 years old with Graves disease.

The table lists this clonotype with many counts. The chain's CDR3 is CASSENTGRNEQFF. The CDR3 DNA follows: TGTGCCAGCAGCGAGAACACAGGGAGGAATGAGCAGTTCTTC. V and J are TRBV2 and TRBJ2-1; the D gene could be TRBD1 or TRBD2 (6 bases each). The CDR3 is 14 amino acids. CDR1 is SNHLY, CDR2 FYNNEI, per germline. Trimming removed 6 bases at V and 7 bases at J, with 16 bases between. Filled out from reference TRBV2 and TRBJ2-1, the complete variable domain reads EPEVTQTPSHQVTQMGQEVILRCVPISNHLYFYWYRQILGQKVEFLVSFYNNEISEKSEIFDDQFSVERPDGSNFTLKIRSTKLEDSAMYFCASSENTGRNEQFFGPGTRLTVL.

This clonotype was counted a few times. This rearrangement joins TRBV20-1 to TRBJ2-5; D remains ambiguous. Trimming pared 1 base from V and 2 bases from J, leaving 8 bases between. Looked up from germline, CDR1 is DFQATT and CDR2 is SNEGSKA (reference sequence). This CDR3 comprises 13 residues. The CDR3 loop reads CSARALPQETQYF. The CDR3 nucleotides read TGCAGTGCTAGAGCACTACCTCAAGAGACCCAGTACTTC.

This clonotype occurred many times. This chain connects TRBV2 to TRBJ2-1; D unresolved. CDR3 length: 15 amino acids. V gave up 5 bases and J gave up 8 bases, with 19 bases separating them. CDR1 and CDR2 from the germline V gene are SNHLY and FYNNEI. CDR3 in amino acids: CASSPRVGRLYEQFF. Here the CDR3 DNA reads TGTGCCAGCAGTCCCCGCGTTGGCAGGCTCTATGAGCAGTTCTTC.

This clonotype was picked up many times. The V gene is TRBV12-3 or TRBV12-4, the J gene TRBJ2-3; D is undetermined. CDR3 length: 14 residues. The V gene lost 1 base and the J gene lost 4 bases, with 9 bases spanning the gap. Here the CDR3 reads CASSLDSYSDTQYF. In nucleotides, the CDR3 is TGTGCCAGCAGTTTAGACAGCTACTCAGATACGCAGTATTTT.

Here the CDR3 reads CAISDQGMGYNEQFF. The DNA for the CDR3 is TGTGCCATCAGTGACCAGGGGATGGGTTACAATGAGCAGTTCTTC. V and J are TRBV10-3 and TRBJ2-1; tentative D call: TRBD1 (6 bases). Trimming shortened V by 3 bases and J by 4 bases, and 13 bases separated the two germline ends. Germline loops: CDR1 ENHRY, CDR2 SYGVKD. The CDR3 extends over 15 amino acids.

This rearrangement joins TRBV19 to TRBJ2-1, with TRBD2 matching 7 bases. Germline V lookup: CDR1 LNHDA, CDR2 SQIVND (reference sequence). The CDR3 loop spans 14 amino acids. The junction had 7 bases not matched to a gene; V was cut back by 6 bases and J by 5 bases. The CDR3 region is CASRRGRLNNEQFF. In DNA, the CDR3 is TGTGCCAGTAGGCGGGGGAGACTAAACAATGAGCAGTTCTTC.

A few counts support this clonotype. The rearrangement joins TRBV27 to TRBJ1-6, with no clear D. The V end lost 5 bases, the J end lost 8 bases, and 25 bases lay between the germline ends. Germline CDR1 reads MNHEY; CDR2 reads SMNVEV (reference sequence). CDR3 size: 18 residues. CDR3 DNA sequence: TGTGCCAGCAGTCCCCATCCGACCAAGAGGATAGGTGATTCACCCCTCCACTTT. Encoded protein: CASSPHPTKRIGDSPLHF.

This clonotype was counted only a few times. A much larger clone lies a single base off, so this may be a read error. CDR3 coding DNA: TGTGCCAGCAGTGGCAGGATTCTCTACGAGCAGTACTTC. It specifies CASSGRILYEQYF. The J gene is TRBJ2-7, the V gene TRBV2; no definite D call. CDR1 is SNHLY, CDR2 FYNNEI, per germline. The V end lost 4 bases, the J end lost 3 bases, and 10 bases lay between the germline ends. The CDR3 extends over 13 amino acids. The full variable domain, in which reference TRBV2 and TRBJ2-7 provide the parts outside the CDR3, is EPEVTQTPSHQVTQMGQEVILRCVPISNHLYFYWYRQILGQKVEFLVSFYNNEISEKSEIFDDQFSVERPDGSNFTLKIRSTKLEDSAMYFCASSGRILYEQYFGPGTRLTVT.

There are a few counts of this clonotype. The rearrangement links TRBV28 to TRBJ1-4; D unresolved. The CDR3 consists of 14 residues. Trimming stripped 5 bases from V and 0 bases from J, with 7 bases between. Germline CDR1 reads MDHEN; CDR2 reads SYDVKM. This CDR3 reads CASSAGSTNEKLFF. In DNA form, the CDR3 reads TGTGCCAGCAGTGCGGGATCAACTAATGAAAAACTGTTTTTT.

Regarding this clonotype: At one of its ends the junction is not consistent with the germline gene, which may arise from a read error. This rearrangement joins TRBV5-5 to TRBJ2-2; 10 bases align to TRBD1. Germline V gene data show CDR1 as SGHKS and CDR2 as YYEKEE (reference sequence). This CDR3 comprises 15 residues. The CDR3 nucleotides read TGTGCCAGCAGCCCGGCGGACAGGGGGAAAGGGGATCTGTTTTTT. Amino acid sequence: CASSPADRGKGDLFF.

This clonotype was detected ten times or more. The CDR3 DNA follows: TGTGCCAGCAGCTTAGTCGGGACAGGCCAAGAGACCCAGTACTTC. Translation gives CASSLVGTGQETQYF. The chain has TRBV7-2 and TRBJ2-5, with 8 bases identical to TRBD1. The V and J ends lost 1 base and 1 base, in that order; junction bases with no gene match: 2. CDR1 is SGHTA, CDR2 FQGNSA, per germline. The CDR3 runs to 15 residues.

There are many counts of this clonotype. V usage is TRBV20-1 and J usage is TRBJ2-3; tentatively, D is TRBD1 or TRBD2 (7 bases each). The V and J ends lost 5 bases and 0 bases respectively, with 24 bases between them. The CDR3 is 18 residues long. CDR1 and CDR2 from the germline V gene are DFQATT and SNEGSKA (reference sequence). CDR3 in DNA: TGCAGTGCTGTATCAACGACGACAGGGAGGGCTAGCACAGATACGCAGTATTTT. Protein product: CSAVSTTTGRASTDTQYF.

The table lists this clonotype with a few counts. The CDR3 coding sequence is TGTGCCAGCAGTCCCTTCTGGGACACGGGGGGGGCGTACGAGCAGTACTTC. This sequence encodes CASSPFWDTGGAYEQYF. This chain joins TRBV28 and TRBJ2-7; 8 bases map to TRBD2. The germline CDR1 and CDR2 sequences are MDHEN and SYDVKM. Trimming removed 5 bases from V and 4 bases from J; junction bases left unmatched: 16. This CDR3 region has 17 residues.

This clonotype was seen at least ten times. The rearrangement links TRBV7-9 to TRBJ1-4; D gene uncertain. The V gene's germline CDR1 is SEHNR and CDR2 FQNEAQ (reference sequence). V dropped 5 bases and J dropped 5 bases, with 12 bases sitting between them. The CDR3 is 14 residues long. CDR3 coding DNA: TGTGCCAGCAGCCGACCGTTTAAAAATGAAAAACTGTTTTTT. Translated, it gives CASSRPFKNEKLFF. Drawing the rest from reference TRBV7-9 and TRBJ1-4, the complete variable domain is DTGVSQNPRHKITKRGQNVTFRCDPISEHNRLYWYRQTLGQGPEFLTYFQNEAQLEKSRLLSDRFSAERPKGSFSTLEIQRTEQGDSAMYLCASSRPFKNEKLFFGSGTQLSVL.

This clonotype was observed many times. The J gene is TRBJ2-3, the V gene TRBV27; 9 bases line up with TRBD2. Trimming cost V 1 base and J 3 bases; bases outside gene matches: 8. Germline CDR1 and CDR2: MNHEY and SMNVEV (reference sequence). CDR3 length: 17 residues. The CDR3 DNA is TGTGCCAGCAGTTTATTAGGTAGCGGGGGAGAAACAGATACGCAGTATTTT. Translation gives CASSLLGSGGETDTQYF.

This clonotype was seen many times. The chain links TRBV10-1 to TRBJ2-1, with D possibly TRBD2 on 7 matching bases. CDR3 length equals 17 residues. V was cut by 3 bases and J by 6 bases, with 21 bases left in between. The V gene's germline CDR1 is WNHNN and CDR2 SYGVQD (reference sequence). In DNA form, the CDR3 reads TGCGCCAGCAGTGACGGGGGGCCCCTTTATGGAGGCAATGAGCAGTTCTTC. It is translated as CASSDGGPLYGGNEQFF.

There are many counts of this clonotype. The CDR3 bases are TGTGCCAGCAGTTACCGGGCGGGAAAGTACCAAGAGACCCAGTACTTC. Translation gives CASSYRAGKYQETQYF. The rearrangement uses TRBV6-2 or TRBV6-3 and TRBJ2-5, with D tentatively TRBD2 (6 bases). Germline-derived CDR1 and CDR2 are MNHEY and SVGEGT. The CDR3 runs to 16 residues. Trimming removed 2 bases from V and 0 bases from J, with 13 bases in between.

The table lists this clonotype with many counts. Here the CDR3 reads CSVSPLIHRSYNEQFF. The CDR3 DNA follows: TGCAGCGTTTCCCCGTTGATCCATCGCTCCTACAATGAGCAGTTCTTC. The chain uses TRBV29-1 and TRBJ2-1; no clear D. CDR1 and CDR2 from the germline V gene are SQVTM and ANQGSEA. V was trimmed by 5 bases and J by 0 bases, leaving 17 bases between them. The CDR3 sequence is 16 residues long.